Following are 29 T cell receptor beta chains from one sample sequenced in a study of T cells in Graves' hyperthyroidism and ophthalmopathy. Regions amplified from RNA transcripts were the TCR beta CDR3 regions. When the TCR CDR3 underwent first-round RT-PCR, the HTBI primer set was used. TCRdb itself ran the multiplex PCR reads through MiXCR, one entry per CDR3 protein. Of a few hundred thousand distinct CDR3 sequences in the sample, around 16% were seen once. Sequencing used blood. These receptors were collected from a woman between 40 and 55 years old with Graves' ophthalmopathy.

This clonotype was observed a handful of times. This chain links TRBV28 with TRBJ1-2; D remains ambiguous. The length of the CDR3 is 15 residues. Germline CDR1 reads MDHEN; CDR2 reads SYDVKM. The germline V and J ends were trimmed by 4 bases and 2 bases, with 14 bases remaining between them. The CDR3 loop reads CASSSTSPGNYGYTF. The DNA for the CDR3 is TGTGCCAGCAGTTCGACAAGCCCCGGGAACTATGGCTACACCTTC.

This clonotype was recorded many times. V gene TRBV7-8 combines with J gene TRBJ2-7, with D possibly being TRBD1 (5 bases). The V and J ends lost 4 bases and 1 base respectively, with 8 bases between them. Germline V gene data show CDR1 as SGHVS and CDR2 as FQNEAQ. CDR3 size: 13 residues. CDR3 in amino acids: CASSSTESYEQYF. CDR3 nucleotides: TGTGCCAGCAGCTCGACAGAGTCCTACGAGCAGTACTTC.

CDR3: CASSSGNPTDTQYF. CDR3 sequence (DNA): TGTGCCAGTAGCTCAGGGAATCCCACAGATACGCAGTATTTT. V gene TRBV19 combines with J gene TRBJ2-3; a weak D match, TRBD1 (5 bases). The V end lost 6 bases, the J end lost 2 bases, and 12 bases lay between the germline ends. Germline V CDR1 and CDR2: LNHDA, SQIVND (reference sequence). CDR3 length: 14 residues.

The J gene is TRBJ2-7, the V gene TRBV2; D is perhaps TRBD1 (5 bases). The CDR3 sequence is 15 residues long. Germline V gene data show CDR1 as SNHLY and CDR2 as FYNNEI. Trimming removed 5 bases from V and 1 base from J, with 15 bases in between. The CDR3 region is CASSPDKSRSYEQYF. DNA for the CDR3: TGTGCCAGCAGTCCGGACAAGAGTCGGTCCTACGAGCAGTACTTC.

This clonotype has ten or more counts. V is TRBV4-1 and J is TRBJ2-2; D not certain. The CDR3 is made up of 14 amino acids. V was clipped by 4 bases and J by 3 bases, with 9 bases between them. The germline V gene has CDR1 MGHRA and CDR2 YSYEKL. The CDR3 DNA follows: TGCGCCAGCAGCCTCGGACGTTACACCGGGGAGCTGTTTTTT. This gives the protein CASSLGRYTGELFF.

This clonotype was counted many times. The chain couples TRBV20-1 to TRBJ2-1, with 8 bases matching TRBD2. V was clipped by 3 bases and J by 6 bases; unmatched bases: 1. Germline CDR1 reads DFQATT; CDR2 reads SNEGSKA (reference sequence). CDR3 size: 12 residues. In nucleotides, the CDR3 is TGCAGTGCTAGCGGGGGGGCCAATGAGCAGTTCTTC. Amino acid sequence: CSASGGANEQFF.

The table lists this clonotype with a few counts. The rearrangement links TRBV2 to TRBJ1-3, with D unclear. V was trimmed by 4 bases and J by 2 bases, leaving 9 bases between them. CDR3 length: 14 residues. CDR1 SNHLY and CDR2 FYNNEI come from the germline V gene. DNA of the CDR3: TGTGCCAGCAGTGGGAGCGCAGCTGGAAACACCATATATTTT. Amino acid sequence: CASSGSAAGNTIYF.

The chain has TRBV2 and TRBJ1-2, with D possibly being TRBD1 (5 bases). The germline V gene has CDR1 SNHLY and CDR2 FYNNEI. This CDR3 has 16 residues. V lost 1 base to trimming and J lost 4 bases, with 16 bases between them. DNA of the CDR3: TGTGCCAGCAGTGAAGGATGGGCCGCAGGGAGCTATGGCTACACCTTC. This encodes CASSEGWAAGSYGYTF.

On this clonotype itself: One base away lies a much larger clone, so this may be a sequencing read error. The V call is TRBV11-2, the J call TRBJ1-1, with D perhaps matching TRBD1 (5 bases). Trimming took off 7 bases at V and 0 bases at J, with 18 bases between the two ends. Germline CDR1 SGHAT, CDR2 FQNNGV. The CDR3 contains 16 residues. CDR3 bases: TGTGCCAGCAACCAACCGGCACAGGCGATGAACACTGAAGCTTTCTTT. Translated, it gives CASNQPAQAMNTEAFF.

In its sample, this clonotype was seen many times. The V gene is TRBV2, the J gene TRBJ2-7; no clear D. This CDR3 is built from 14 residues. The V end lost 6 bases, the J end lost 2 bases, and 14 bases lay between the germline ends. Germline-derived CDR1 and CDR2 are SNHLY and FYNNEI. DNA for the CDR3: TGTGCCAGCAGGGATGATAGAGGACCCTACGAGCAGTACTTC. This codes for CASRDDRGPYEQYF.

This clonotype was seen at least ten times. The V gene is TRBV28, the J gene TRBJ2-1; weak D call: TRBD1 (6 bases). Trimming removed 5 bases at V and 4 bases at J, with 12 bases between. The CDR3 is 14 amino acids. Germline CDR1 is MDHEN and CDR2 is SYDVKM. CDR3 DNA: TGTGCCAGCAGTCCTAGGACAGCATACAATGAGCAGTTCTTC. Translated, it gives CASSPRTAYNEQFF.

In this sample, this clonotype turned up many times. The gene calls are TRBV28 and TRBJ2-5; perhaps TRBD1 as D (7 bases). CDR1 is MDHEN, CDR2 SYDVKM, per germline. The V end was cut by 2 bases, the J end by 5 bases, with 18 bases between. This CDR3 contains 16 residues. The CDR3 spells CASSLNTGGGAETQYF. In nucleotides, the CDR3 is TGTGCCAGCAGTTTAAACACAGGAGGGGGCGCGGAGACCCAGTACTTC.

This clonotype was picked up many times. V usage is TRBV19 and J usage is TRBJ2-3, with 9 bases lining up with TRBD1. Germline-derived CDR1 and CDR2 are LNHDA and SQIVND (reference sequence). V lost 6 bases and J lost 4; bases outside the gene matches: 11. The CDR3 loop spans 16 amino acids. The CDR3 region has the DNA TGTGCCAGTAGGAAGGGCCGGGACAGGGCGGCAGATACGCAGTATTTT. Translated, it gives CASRKGRDRAADTQYF. Using reference TRBV19 and TRBJ2-3 for the parts outside the CDR3, the full variable domain is DGGITQSPKYLFRKEGQNVTLSCEQNLNHDAMYWYRQDPGQGLRLIYYSQIVNDFQKGDIAEGYSVSREKKESFPLTVTSAQKNPTAFYLCASRKGRDRAADTQYFGPGTRLTVL.

This clonotype was detected only a few times. The chain has TRBV6-1 and TRBJ1-2; TRBD1 agrees at 9 bases. V shed 6 bases and J 0 bases; nucleotides not matched to a gene: 8. The CDR3 length is 16 residues. CDR1 is MNHNS and CDR2 is SASEGT in the germline V gene. For the CDR3, the DNA is TGTGCCAGCAGCCCCGGGACAGGGACTTCTAACTATGGCTACACCTTC. Amino acid sequence: CASSPGTGTSNYGYTF.

The chain joins TRBV2 to TRBJ2-1; 14 nucleotides agree with TRBD2. There are 17 residues in the CDR3. Germline values: CDR1 SNHLY, CDR2 FYNNEI. The V gene end was trimmed by 4 bases and the J gene end by 5 bases; junction bases not matched to a gene: 7. As DNA, the CDR3 is TGTGCCAGCAGTGCAAGATCGGGACTAGCGGGAGACAATGAGCAGTTCTTC. This sequence encodes CASSARSGLAGDNEQFF. The full variable domain, rest sourced from reference TRBV2 and TRBJ2-1, is EPEVTQTPSHQVTQMGQEVILRCVPISNHLYFYWYRQILGQKVEFLVSFYNNEISEKSEIFDDQFSVERPDGSNFTLKIRSTKLEDSAMYFCASSARSGLAGDNEQFFGPGTRLTVL.

This clonotype was detected only a few times. This chain uses TRBV19 with TRBJ2-2, with 11 bases aligning to TRBD2. The germline CDR1 and CDR2 sequences are LNHDA and SQIVND (reference sequence). The CDR3 consists of 18 residues. V lost 5 bases, J lost 1 base, and 9 bases stayed unmatched. This CDR3 reads CASSSTSGIPLNTGELFF. CDR3 DNA: TGTGCCAGTAGTTCGACTAGCGGGATTCCCCTGAACACCGGGGAGCTGTTTTTT.

This clonotype was recorded at least ten times. This chain connects TRBV5-1 to TRBJ2-7, with TRBD1 identical over 11 bases. Per the germline V gene, CDR1 is SGHRS and CDR2 is YFSETQ. The CDR3 has 15 amino acids. The J segment lost 4 bases and the V segment lost 4 bases, leaving 7 bases of the junction unmatched. The CDR3 loop is CASSPRDRGSYEQYF. The CDR3 DNA reads TGCGCCAGCAGCCCCCGGGACAGGGGGTCATACGAGCAGTACTTC.

This clonotype was seen a handful of times. J is TRBJ2-2 and V is TRBV2; D call uncertain. V gave up 3 bases and J gave up 3 bases, with 8 bases separating them. The V gene's germline CDR1 is SNHLY and CDR2 FYNNEI. This CDR3 is built from 14 residues. This CDR3 is CASSEWLDTGELFF. Here the CDR3 DNA reads TGTGCCAGCAGTGAGTGGCTAGACACCGGGGAGCTGTTTTTT.

This clonotype was observed a handful of times. The gene calls are TRBV3-1 and TRBJ1-2, with D uncertain. The germline V gene encodes CDR1 LGHDT and CDR2 YNNKEL (reference sequence). This CDR3 comprises 12 residues. V lost 1 base to trimming and J lost 8 bases, with 8 bases between them. The CDR3 loop is CASSQGTRGYTF. The CDR3 region has the DNA TGTGCCAGCAGCCAAGGGACCCGAGGCTACACCTTC.

As concerns this clonotype: This may stem from a read error, because a much larger clone lies one nucleotide away. The rearrangement links TRBV7-2 to TRBJ2-5; TRBD2 might be the D (6 bases). The length of the CDR3 is 13 residues. Per the germline V gene, CDR1 is SGHTA and CDR2 is FQGNSA. CDR3 region: CAGSLGGIETQYF. CDR3 coding DNA: TGTGCCGGCAGCTTAGGCGGGATTGAGACCCAGTACTTC.

This clonotype has only a few counts. The V call is TRBV11-1, the J call TRBJ1-6; D not resolved. The germline CDR1 and CDR2 sequences are SGHAT and FQDESV (reference sequence). V was cut by 6 bases and J by 0 bases, with 12 bases left in between. There are 16 residues in the CDR3. CDR3 sequence reads: CASSLAGSSYNSPLHF. CDR3 coding DNA: TGTGCCAGCAGTCTAGCCGGGAGCTCCTATAATTCACCCCTCCACTTT. Using reference TRBV11-1 and TRBJ1-6 for the parts outside the CDR3, the full variable domain is EAEVAQSPRYKITEKSQAVAFWCDPISGHATLYWYRQILGQGPELLVQFQDESVVDDSQLPKDRFSAERLKGVDSTLKIQPAELGDSAMYLCASSLAGSSYNSPLHFGNGTRLTVT.

The rearrangement joins TRBV19 to TRBJ2-1, with D perhaps TRBD2 (5 bases). The length of the CDR3 is 18 residues. Germline lookup yields CDR1 LNHDA and CDR2 SQIVND (reference sequence). The ends were cut back, 3 bases at V and 4 bases at J, with 22 bases in the middle. The CDR3 sequence is CASSMRARGTFGYNEQFF. The CDR3 region has the DNA TGTGCCAGTAGTATGAGGGCCCGCGGCACTTTTGGTTACAATGAGCAGTTCTTC.

The sample holds a few counts of this clonotype. The rearrangement links TRBV30 to TRBJ2-7; no definite D call. Trimming took off 0 bases at V and 2 bases at J, with 11 bases between the two ends. The CDR3 is 14 residues long. Germline V gene lookup returns CDR1 GTSNPN and CDR2 SVGIG (reference sequence). The CDR3: CAWSVLGNPYEQYF. In nucleotides, the CDR3 is TGTGCCTGGAGTGTATTGGGGAACCCCTACGAGCAGTACTTC. Full variable domain (outside the CDR3, taken from reference TRBV30 and TRBJ2-7): SQTIHQWPATLVQPVGSPLSLECTVEGTSNPNLYWYRQAAGRGLQLLFYSVGIGQISSEVPQNLSASRPQDRQFILSSKKLLLSDSGFYLCAWSVLGNPYEQYFGPGTRLTVT.

This clonotype has a count of ten or more. The chain is built from TRBV6-1 and TRBJ2-2; TRBD1 matches at 7 bases. The J segment lost 0 bases and the V segment lost 5 bases, leaving 6 bases of the junction unmatched. Germline loops: CDR1 MNHNS, CDR2 SASEGT. The CDR3 covers 16 residues. The CDR3: CASSYGTDANTGELFF. CDR3 in DNA: TGTGCCAGCAGTTATGGGACAGACGCGAACACCGGGGAGCTGTTTTTT.

This clonotype has ten or more counts. The J gene is TRBJ2-1, the V gene TRBV9, with TRBD1 matching over 8 bases. V gave up 4 bases and J gave up 3 bases; unmatched junction bases: 9. Germline CDR1 and CDR2: SGDLS and YYNGEE. This CDR3 contains 16 residues. CDR3 amino acids: CASSPGQGGNYNEQFF. DNA of the CDR3: TGTGCCAGCAGCCCCGGACAGGGTGGAAACTACAATGAGCAGTTCTTC.

This clonotype was counted at least ten times. V is TRBV4-2 and J is TRBJ2-7; 12 bases align to TRBD2. The trim removed 0 bases at V and 6 bases at J, leaving 6 bases unmatched. CDR3 length: 16 residues. Looked up from germline, CDR1 is LGHNA and CDR2 is YNFKEQ. The CDR3 region has the DNA TGTGCCAGCAGCCAAGATAAGACTAGCGGGAGTGGCGAGCAGTACTTC. Its translation is CASSQDKTSGSGEQYF.

This clonotype came up a few times. The chain employs TRBV30 and TRBJ2-5; D possibly matches TRBD1 or TRBD2 (5 bases each). Trimming removed 1 base from V and 4 bases from J, with 10 bases in between. CDR3 length equals 13 residues. Germline lookup yields CDR1 GTSNPN and CDR2 SVGIG (reference sequence). The CDR3 protein is CAWSGAGRETQYF. CDR3 in DNA: TGTGCCTGGAGTGGCGCAGGGAGAGAGACCCAGTACTTC. The full variable domain, in which reference TRBV30 and TRBJ2-5 provide the parts outside the CDR3, is SQTIHQWPATLVQPVGSPLSLECTVEGTSNPNLYWYRQAAGRGLQLLFYSVGIGQISSEVPQNLSASRPQDRQFILSSKKLLLSDSGFYLCAWSGAGRETQYFGPGTRLLVL.

This clonotype was picked up a small number of times. The V gene is TRBV4-1, the J gene TRBJ1-5; TRBD1 matches 7 bases. V dropped 2 bases and J dropped 7; count of bases not matched to a gene: 2. The germline V gene encodes CDR1 MGHRA and CDR2 YSYEKL. The CDR3 has 13 residues. CDR3: CASSQNRGQPQHF. CDR3 nucleotides: TGCGCCAGCAGCCAAAACAGGGGCCAGCCCCAGCATTTT.

The rearrangement links TRBV28 to TRBJ1-1; maybe TRBD1 (5 bases). This CDR3 has 16 residues. Germline loops: CDR1 MDHEN, CDR2 SYDVKM. With 3 bases removed from V and 0 bases from J, the gap between germline ends came to 14 bases. The CDR3 bases are TGTGCCAGCAGTTTCTCCAGGGTATACATGAACACTGAAGCTTTCTTT. Amino acids: CASSFSRVYMNTEAFF.